This TCR beta chain was observed in a study of T cells in Graves' hyperthyroidism and ophthalmopathy (dated by TCRdb to about 2019). A note on the overall study: Peripheral blood was sampled at the time of initial diagnosis, prior to any treatment. Prospective prediction of ophthalmopathy was tested in an independent validation cohort consisting of fewer than 20 hyperthyroidism patients and approximately 16 patients who later progressed to ophthalmopathy. The 95 to 100 discovery patients were divided at random into training and test sets in a 7:3 ratio. TCR Vbeta CDR3 sequencing of 130 to 150 peripheral blood samples (43 ophthalmopathy, approximately 80 hyperthyroidism and roughly 17 progressor patients) is reported in the paper. A discovery cohort of 95 to 100 patients, fewer than 50 with Graves' ophthalmopathy and approximately 57 with stable Graves' hyperthyroidism, was used to find distinguishing TCR V-J signatures. Following sampling, methimazole starting at 30 mg daily was given to hyperthyroidism patients, and high-dose intravenous methylprednisolone was given to ophthalmopathy patients. In over five Graves' hyperthyroidism patients, the study also compared T-cell repertoires from thyroid tissue with T-cell repertoires from blood.

Here is what the overall study found, with its caveats: Sample size was not statistically predetermined, and blinding of investigators to group allocation was not performed. In validation, progression to ophthalmopathy was predicted by the model with about 70% sensitivity and under 85% specificity, a median of approximately 6.5 months before onset. In cross-validation, a model built on a 13 V-J signature told ophthalmopathy apart from stable hyperthyroidism with approximately 90% sensitivity and about 81% specificity, and in testing the same model reached 80%/75%. Most expanded thyroid clonotypes (frequency above 0.001) were also found in blood, which suggests that blood repertoires may mirror thyroid immune responses.

As encoded in the germline V gene, CDR1 is MNHNS while CDR2 is SASEGT. V is reduced by 8 bases and J by 10 bases, leaving a spacing of 14 bases between them. The CDR3, cysteine through phenylalanine, is 11 amino acids long. Of the read, only the CDR3 DNA is kept; its 33 bases are in frame from base 1. TCR beta CDR3 regions were amplified from RNA transcripts. For the first round of RT-PCR on the TCR CDR3, the HTBI primer set was used together with the Qiagen OneStep RT-PCR kit. Libraries were constructed in a second round of multiplex PCR, after which size selection and purification were carried out. Sequencing of the libraries was done on an Illumina HiSeq2000 using paired-end 100 bp reads. The paper's data handling went like this. SOAPnuke was used to process the raw data, removing reads that contained adapters or uncalled bases, had a mean Phred below 15, or lacked an exact match to the constant primer or identifier. COPE v1.2.5 was used to merge the high-quality paired reads, and each unique nucleotide sequence was defined as a clonotype. Clonotypes were aligned to IMGT TRBV, TRBD and TRBJ reference segments using MiTCR v1.1. The analysis included only V-J combinations with a frequency above 0.0001, which together covered about 99% of the repertoires. A TCS score was defined as the ratio between F50 (clonal expansion) and ExV (chaos), using BLOSUM62-based TCRdist between CDR3 peptides within each V-J. Welch's t-statistics and random forest reduced fewer than 600 V-J features to 13, which were used in a naive Bayes classifier (R e1071). The public reads were run again by TCRdb, first through fastp at Q25 and then through MiXCR, and only productive beta chains were kept. All rows with the same CDR3 protein become a single entry with the most common DNA and genes. The V and J calls were not made by the authors but by TCRdb's processing. Recorded for this sample are around 240,000 distinct CDR3 sequences; roughly 15% of them occurred a single time. Around 30% of the sample is taken by the ten largest.

About this clonotype: Its antigen target is currently unknown. Per-nucleotide qualities are absent, and no much larger clonotype sits a single base away.

Ophthalmopathy patients had moderately to severely active disease, with a Clinical Activity Score of 3 or more, a NOSPECS grade of 4 or more, and a disease duration of less than 3 months. The study excluded patients with uncontrolled infections, other autoimmune diseases, pregnancy or lactation. Diagnoses were based on clinical symptoms, serum thyroxine and TRAb, thyroid ultrasound and orbital computed tomography. Ficoll-Paque density gradient centrifugation was used to isolate PBMCs from 9.5 to 10 ml of fresh peripheral blood. Trizol reagent was used to extract total RNA, and RNA quality was then checked on an Agilent 2100 Bioanalyzer.

The sequence was obtained from a woman younger than 30 with Graves' ophthalmopathy. Sequenced sample: blood. Recombination linked TRBV6-1 to TRBJ1-2, with the identity of the D gene unclear. Here the CDR3 is given as CASGGGWNYTF. The DNA reads TGTGCCAGCGGTGGCGGATGGAACTACACCTTC.